The 27 T cell receptor beta chains reported below all come from one sample, sequenced in a study of cytomegalovirus exposure and HLA in healthy donors (dated by TCRdb to about 2017). Libraries were prepared through the immunoSEQ multiplex PCR assay. The multiplex PCR relied on a mix of 60 forward primers for TCR Vbeta segments and 13 reverse primers for TCR Jbeta segments. What TCRdb holds here is the immuneACCESS table cut down to in-frame rearrangements. Part of the clones is not present; checked against another copy, under half of the missing clones reflect an unresolved V gene, and the others are unexplained. This sample gives some 110,000 clones in total; 55% to 70% of them show up just once. The ten biggest clones cover 2% to 2.5% of the sample. The sequencing sample was made of PBMCs. Every receptor here comes from a woman younger than 45 in good health and CMV-seronegative.

V is TRBV9 and J is TRBJ2-5; 13 positions agree with TRBD2. After removal of 4 bases from V and 10 bases from J, the junction contained 13 bases not matched to a gene. This CDR3 has 16 residues. Looked up from germline, CDR1 is SGDLS and CDR2 is YYNGEE. CDR3 DNA sequence: TGTGCCAGCAGCTCTGGGACTAGCGGGGACCGTGGGGGCCAGTACTTC. Amino acids: CASSSGTSGDRGGQYF.

In nucleotides, the CDR3 is TGTGCCAGTAGTTGGCAGGTTTATAGCAATCAGCCCCAGCATTTT. This translates into CASSWQVYSNQPQHF. V and J are TRBV19 and TRBJ1-5; no definite D call. Germline CDR1 and CDR2: LNHDA and SQIVND (reference sequence). Trimming removed 5 bases from V and 0 bases from J, with 11 bases in between. The CDR3 totals 15 residues.

This clone was seen a handful of times. The V gene is TRBV5-1, the J gene TRBJ2-2; TRBD2 agrees at 14 bases. The CDR3 extends over 16 amino acids. Germline V lookup: CDR1 SGHRS, CDR2 YFSETQ. The V gene end was trimmed by 4 bases and the J gene end by 5 bases; junction bases not matched to a gene: 4. As DNA, the CDR3 is TGCGCCAGCAGCATGGGACTAGCGGGAGCTACCGGGGAGCTGTTTTTT. It codes for CASSMGLAGATGELFF.

This clone was detected only a few times. The V gene is TRBV4-3, the J gene TRBJ2-1; 12 nucleotides line up with TRBD2. This CDR3 has 18 amino acids. Germline lookup yields CDR1 LGHNA and CDR2 YSLEER. The junction had 12 bases not matched to a gene; V was cut back by 3 bases and J by 6 bases. The CDR3 sequence is CASSQGLMTSGRTNEQFF. The CDR3 coding sequence is TGCGCCAGCAGCCAGGGGCTGATGACTAGCGGGAGAACCAATGAGCAGTTCTTC.

The table lists this clone with a few counts. This chain uses TRBV19 with TRBJ1-1, with D possibly TRBD1 on 5 matching bases. V lost 8 bases to trimming and J lost 5 bases, with 12 bases between them. CDR1 and CDR2 from the germline V gene are LNHDA and SQIVND (reference sequence). This CDR3 contains 12 residues. The CDR3 reads CASGARKTEAFF. The CDR3 nucleotides are TGTGCCAGTGGGGCCCGGAAAACTGAAGCTTTCTTT.

This clone was picked up a small number of times. The chain joins TRBV27 to TRBJ1-2; D is unresolved. With 5 bases removed from V and 3 bases from J, the gap between germline ends came to 13 bases. Looked up from germline, CDR1 is MNHEY and CDR2 is SMNVEV (reference sequence). The CDR3 is made up of 14 amino acids. CDR3 sequence reads: CASSRAMGDYGYTF. The CDR3 DNA reads as TGTGCCAGCAGTAGGGCGATGGGAGACTATGGCTACACCTTC.

The J gene is TRBJ1-3, the V gene TRBV19; 7 nucleotides line up with TRBD1. V was clipped by 7 bases and J by 4 bases; unmatched bases: 13. Germline V gene lookup returns CDR1 LNHDA and CDR2 SQIVND (reference sequence). The CDR3 loop spans 16 amino acids. The CDR3 coding sequence is TGTGCCAGTAAAACTCAGGGGGAGGATTCCGGAAACACCATATATTTT. Encoded protein: CASKTQGEDSGNTIYF.

There are a few counts of this clone. The genes are TRBV18 and TRBJ2-7; 9 bases agree with TRBD1. Trimming removed 6 bases from V and 4 bases from J; junction bases left unmatched: 19. Germline V gene sequence: CDR1 KGHSH, CDR2 LQKENI. This CDR3 region has 18 residues. The CDR3 reads CASSQQGAFPPRRYEQYF. CDR3 DNA: TGTGCCAGCTCCCAACAGGGGGCGTTTCCCCCAAGGAGGTACGAGCAGTACTTC. Based on the CDR3 plus reference TRBV18 and TRBJ2-7, the full variable domain is NAGVMQNPRHLVRRRGQEARLRCSPMKGHSHVYWYRQLPEEGLKFMVYLQKENIIDESGMPKERFSAEFPKEGPSILRIQQVVRGDSAAYFCASSQQGAFPPRRYEQYFGPGTRLTVT.

The chain links TRBV7-2 to TRBJ2-7, with D possibly being TRBD1 (5 bases). CDR1 and CDR2 (germline): SGHTA, FQGNSA. The CDR3 is 13 residues long. The V end was cut by 5 bases, the J end by 3 bases, with 11 bases between. DNA for the CDR3: TGTGCCAGCAGCCCAGGGCTTTTCTACGAGCAGTACTTC. It yields the protein CASSPGLFYEQYF. Filled out from reference TRBV7-2 and TRBJ2-7, the complete variable domain reads GAGVSQSPSNKVTEKGKDVELRCDPISGHTALYWYRQSLGQGLEFLIYFQGNSAPDKSGLPSDRFSAERTGGSVSTLTIQRTQQEDSAVYLCASSPGLFYEQYFGPGTRLTVT.

The chain carries TRBV30 and TRBJ2-7, with 10 bases aligning to TRBD1. After removal of 3 bases from V and 3 bases from J, the junction contained 5 bases not matched to a gene. The CDR3 has 14 residues. The V gene's germline CDR1 is GTSNPN and CDR2 SVGIG (reference sequence). The CDR3 here is CAWRATGGHYEQYF. In nucleotides, the CDR3 is TGTGCCTGGAGGGCGACAGGGGGCCACTACGAGCAGTACTTC. Using reference TRBV30 and TRBJ2-7 for the parts outside the CDR3, the full variable domain is SQTIHQWPATLVQPVGSPLSLECTVEGTSNPNLYWYRQAAGRGLQLLFYSVGIGQISSEVPQNLSASRPQDRQFILSSKKLLLSDSGFYLCAWRATGGHYEQYFGPGTRLTVT.

The chain combines TRBV29-1 with TRBJ2-1; weak D call: TRBD2 (5 bases). V was trimmed by 4 bases and J by 7 bases, leaving 17 bases between them. Germline assignment: CDR1 SQVTM and CDR2 ANQGSEA. CDR3 length: 14 residues. The DNA for the CDR3 is TGCAGCGTTGTCGAAGGCGAGAGCGGAAATGAGCAGTTCTTC. It specifies CSVVEGESGNEQFF.

This clone has only a few counts. The rearrangement joins TRBV5-6 to TRBJ1-1; D gene unclear. This CDR3 region has 15 residues. Germline CDR1 and CDR2: SGHDT and YYEEEE. Trimming left V 4 bases short and J 8 bases short, with 21 bases between. The DNA of the CDR3 is TGTGCCAGCAGCAAAGACAACAATTACGCTCTCGAAGCTTTCTTT. As protein: CASSKDNNYALEAFF.

The chain links TRBV5-1 to TRBJ2-5; 11 nucleotides match TRBD2. The DNA end is a closer match to TRBJ2-7, so the J assignment may be wrong. CDR1 and CDR2 from the germline V gene are SGHRS and YFSETQ. The CDR3 extends over 15 amino acids. Here the CDR3 DNA reads TGCGCCAGCAGCTCCATAGCGGGAGGGCCCCACGAGCAGTACTTC. Residues: CASSSIAGGPHEQYF.

This chain joins TRBV27 and TRBJ2-4; 8 bases line up with TRBD2. With V trimmed by 2 bases and J by 6 bases, 9 bases remained unmatched. Looked up from germline, CDR1 is MNHEY and CDR2 is SMNVEV (reference sequence). This CDR3 region has 16 residues. The CDR3: CASSLKTAGGRNIQYF. CDR3 DNA: TGTGCCAGCAGTTTAAAGACGGCGGGGGGTAGAAACATTCAGTACTTC.

This chain links TRBV10-3 with TRBJ1-5; D is possibly TRBD1 (5 bases). CDR3 length: 14 amino acids. Trimming removed 4 bases from V and 2 bases from J, with 9 bases in between. From germline, CDR1 is ENHRY and CDR2 SYGVKD. Written as DNA, the CDR3 is TGTGCCATCAGTGCAACAGGAGGCAATCAGCCCCAGCATTTT. As protein: CAISATGGNQPQHF.

This clone was observed a single time. The rearrangement joins TRBV29-1 to TRBJ2-7, with TRBD1 as a possible D gene (5 bases). The CDR3 is 14 amino acids. V lost 5 bases and J 2 bases, leaving 16 bases between the germline ends. From germline, CDR1 is SQVTM and CDR2 ANQGSEA. CDR3 region: CSVSERGGTYEQYF. The CDR3 nucleotides read TGCAGCGTTTCTGAAAGGGGCGGCACCTACGAGCAGTACTTC.

This clone was found once. The chain is built from TRBV5-4 and TRBJ2-3; a possible D gene is TRBD2 (5 bases). The CDR3 has 15 residues. Trimming pared 0 bases from V and 5 bases from J, leaving 13 bases between. The V gene's germline CDR1 is SGHNT and CDR2 YYREEE (reference sequence). The CDR3 sequence: CASSLEFGELDTQYF. The CDR3 region has the DNA TGTGCCAGCAGCTTGGAATTCGGGGAGTTAGATACGCAGTATTTT.

This clone appeared a single time. V gene TRBV7-3 combines with J gene TRBJ2-5; a possible D gene is TRBD1 (7 bases). The ends were cut back, 1 base at V and 5 bases at J, with 20 bases in the middle. The CDR3 consists of 17 residues. Germline CDR1 and CDR2: SGHTA and FQGTGA. The CDR3 sequence is CASSLRGRDSEAETQYF. As DNA, the CDR3 is TGTGCCAGCAGCTTAAGGGGGCGGGACAGCGAGGCGGAGACCCAGTACTTC.

The chain links TRBV5-3 to TRBJ2-1; 7 bases match TRBD2. Being an ORF, TRBV5-3 has a function that is uncertain. The V gene end was trimmed by 3 bases and the J gene end by 0 bases; junction bases not matched to a gene: 21. The CDR3 contains 21 residues. The CDR3 loop is CARSCPRDYRKNQSSYNEQFF. As DNA, the CDR3 is TGTGCCAGAAGCTGTCCCCGGGACTACAGAAAAAATCAAAGCTCCTACAATGAGCAGTTCTTC.

The rearrangement uses TRBV6-1 and TRBJ2-3, with a tentative D call TRBD2 (6 bases). CDR1 MNHNS and CDR2 SASEGT come from the germline V gene. The CDR3 is made up of 14 amino acids. V was pared by 5 bases and J by 3 bases, with 12 bases between. Here the CDR3 DNA reads TGTGCCAGCAGTCCCCAACGGGGGACAGATACGCAGTATTTT. Translated: CASSPQRGTDTQYF.

This chain links TRBV5-1 with TRBJ2-1, with D uncertain. The CDR3 runs to 13 residues. V was trimmed by 3 bases and J by 7 bases, leaving 11 bases between them. CDR1 and CDR2 from the germline V gene are SGHRS and YFSETQ. The CDR3 region is CASSSRNRNEQFF. CDR3 DNA: TGCGCCAGCAGCTCTAGAAATCGGAATGAGCAGTTCTTC.

The CDR3 protein is CASAQGVGYEQYF. DNA of the CDR3: TGTGCCAGTGCACAGGGGGTTGGATACGAGCAGTACTTC. V usage is TRBV19 and J usage is TRBJ2-7, with 8 nucleotides matching TRBD1. V gave up 8 bases and J gave up 4 bases; unmatched junction bases: 7. CDR3 length: 13 amino acids. Germline V gene data show CDR1 as LNHDA and CDR2 as SQIVND (reference sequence).

This chain links TRBV4-3 with TRBJ1-2; tentative D call: TRBD1 (5 bases). The V end was cut by 0 bases, the J end by 3 bases, with 11 bases between. The CDR3 extends over 15 amino acids. Per the germline V gene, CDR1 is LGHNA and CDR2 is YSLEER. CDR3 region: CASSQDREEHYGYTF. DNA of the CDR3: TGCGCCAGCAGCCAAGACAGGGAAGAACACTATGGCTACACCTTC.

V gene TRBV9 combines with J gene TRBJ2-3; D is ambiguous. The germline V gene encodes CDR1 SGDLS and CDR2 YYNGEE. V shed 0 bases and J shed 2 bases, with 10 bases lying between them. This CDR3 contains 15 residues. The CDR3 spells CASSVGSSTTDTQYF. Written as DNA, the CDR3 is TGTGCCAGCAGCGTAGGAAGCTCAACCACAGATACGCAGTATTTT. Based on the CDR3 plus reference TRBV9 and TRBJ2-3, the full variable domain is DSGVTQTPKHLITATGQRVTLRCSPRSGDLSVYWYQQSLDQGLQFLIQYYNGEERAKGNILERFSAQQFPDLHSELNLSSLELGDSALYFCASSVGSSTTDTQYFGPGTRLTVL.

The chain links TRBV7-9 to TRBJ2-5, with D possibly matching TRBD2 (6 bases). The end of the DNA aligns better with TRBJ2-7, so the J call may be wrong. There are 16 residues in the CDR3. In germline, CDR1 is SEHNR, CDR2 FQNEAQ (reference sequence). The CDR3 spells CASSSSHSGQGYEQYF. The CDR3 DNA reads TGTGCCAGCAGCTCCAGCCACAGCGGGCAGGGCTACGAGCAGTACTTC.

The chain uses TRBV7-2 and TRBJ2-2; perhaps TRBD1 as D (5 bases). CDR1 and CDR2 from the germline V gene are SGHTA and FQGNSA. The V end was cut by 2 bases, the J end by 4 bases, with 11 bases between. The CDR3 is made up of 15 amino acids. CDR3 bases: TGTGCCAGCAGCTTACTGCAGGGTCGCACCGGGGAGCTGTTTTTT. Protein sequence: CASSLLQGRTGELFF.

This chain links TRBV5-1 with TRBJ2-2; no definite D call. CDR1 and CDR2 (germline): SGHRS, YFSETQ. V was shortened by 0 bases and J by 0 bases, with 3 bases between the two germline ends. The length of the CDR3 is 14 residues. CDR3 amino acids: CASSLASNTGELFF. The CDR3 bases are TGCGCCAGCAGCTTGGCTTCGAACACCGGGGAGCTGTTTTTT.